This TCR beta chain was retrieved from a study of CD8+ T cells in alopecia areata. General study results and limits: Mice showed clearer TCR sharing than patients did, a gap that was possibly HLA-related. Lesional tissue from the scalp (especially in alopecia totalis/universalis) showed higher clonality than normal scalp. Normal skin's resident alphabeta T cells are sequenced alongside lesional scalp T cells.

Concerning this clone: Its antigen is as yet unknown.

V was shortened by 2 bases and J by 5 bases, with 16 bases between the two germline ends. There are 15 residues in the CDR3. Germline V gene lookup returns CDR1 SGHDT and CDR2 YYEEEE. Sequencing used cDNA as its template, made by extracting RNA and reverse transcribing it. Assay: immunoSEQ multiplex PCR; the TCRdb copy retains only in-frame clones and omits some. This sample has some 150,000 clones, with 62% found just once. V usage is TRBV5-6 and J usage is TRBJ2-5; D is uncertain. The clonotype comes from a human donor in good health. Source material: CD8+ T cells sorted from blood. The CDR3 region is CASSLLTRMEETQYF. The CDR3 DNA is TGTGCCAGCAGCTTATTGACCCGTATGGAGGAGACCCAGTACTTC.